The clone carrying this T cell receptor beta chain was detected only a few times. These data originate in a study of CD8+ T cells in alopecia areata. Following extraction, RNA underwent reverse transcription to cDNA, which served as the sequencing template. Profiling relied on immunoSEQ multiplex PCR, and the TCRdb table lists in-frame clones only, not all of them. The sample contains approximately 98,000 clones, roughly 59% of which appear only once. What was sequenced was CD8+ T cells sorted from blood. This clonotype originated in a human donor in good health.

The CDR3: CASSVLLGSYEQYF. CDR3 bases: TGTGCCAGCAGCGTACTACTAGGGTCCTACGAGCAGTACTTC. The V gene is TRBV7-6, the J gene TRBJ2-7; the D gene is possibly TRBD2 (5 bases). The germline V gene has CDR1 SGHVS and CDR2 FNYEAQ. V lost 5 bases and J lost 1, with 12 bases in between. The CDR3 length is 14 residues.